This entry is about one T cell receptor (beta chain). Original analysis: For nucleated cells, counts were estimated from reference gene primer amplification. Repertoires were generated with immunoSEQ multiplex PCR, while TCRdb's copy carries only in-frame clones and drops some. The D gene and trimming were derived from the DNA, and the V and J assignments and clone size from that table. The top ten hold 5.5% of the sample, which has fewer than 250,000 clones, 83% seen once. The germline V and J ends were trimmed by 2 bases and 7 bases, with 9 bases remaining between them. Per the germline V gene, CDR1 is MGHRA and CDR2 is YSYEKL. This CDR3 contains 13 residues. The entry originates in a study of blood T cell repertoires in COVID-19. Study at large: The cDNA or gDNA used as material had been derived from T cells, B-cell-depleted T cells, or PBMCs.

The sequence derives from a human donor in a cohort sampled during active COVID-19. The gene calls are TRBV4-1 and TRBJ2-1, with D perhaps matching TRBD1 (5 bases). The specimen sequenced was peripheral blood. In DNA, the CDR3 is TGCGCCAGCAGCCAACACCAGGGTAATGAGCAGTTCTTC. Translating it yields CASSQHQGNEQFF.